Shown below are 18 T cell receptor beta chains from a single sample sequenced in a study of cytomegalovirus exposure and HLA in healthy donors. Primers included in the PCR were 60 Vbeta and 13 Jbeta primers. Repertoires were generated with immunoSEQ multiplex PCR, while TCRdb's copy carries only in-frame clones and drops some. This sample has roughly 150,000 clones, with 82% found just once. Sample: PBMCs. All receptors derive from a girl under 10 years old in good health and CMV-seropositive.

The chain has TRBV5-8 and TRBJ1-2, with 9 bases matching TRBD1. CDR3 length equals 15 residues. V lost 4 bases to trimming and J lost 2 bases; unmatched junction nucleotides: 6. Germline CDR1 and CDR2: SGHTS and YDEGEE. CDR3 protein: CASSRTGAQNYGYTF. The CDR3 DNA sequence: TGTGCCAGCAGCCGGACAGGGGCGCAGAACTATGGCTACACCTTC.

The chain employs TRBV27 and TRBJ1-3; D unclear. There are 16 residues in the CDR3. The germline gives CDR1 MNHEY, CDR2 SMNVEV (reference sequence). Trimming took 2 bases from V and 2 from J, leaving 13 bases between them. In DNA form, the CDR3 reads TGTGCCAGCAGTTTACCACAGAGCTCCCCTGGAAACACCATATATTTT. Amino acids: CASSLPQSSPGNTIYF.

The chain carries TRBV9 and TRBJ2-2, with TRBD2 matching 9 bases. V gave up 0 bases and J gave up 6 bases; unmatched junction bases: 15. CDR1 and CDR2 (germline): SGDLS, YYNGEE. CDR3 size: 19 residues. CDR3 residues: CASSVEPRFAGGPAGELFF. DNA for the CDR3: TGTGCCAGCAGCGTAGAGCCCCGCTTTGCGGGAGGGCCCGCCGGGGAGCTGTTTTTT.

The gene calls are TRBV30 and TRBJ2-6; a possible D gene is TRBD1 (5 bases). V was clipped by 3 bases and J by 0 bases, with 9 bases between them. Germline V gene data show CDR1 as GTSNPN and CDR2 as SVGIG (reference sequence). This CDR3 has 15 residues. CDR3 nucleotide sequence: TGTGCCTGGAGGACAGAGTACTCTGGGGCCAACGTCCTGACTTTC. This codes for CAWRTEYSGANVLTF.

The chain couples TRBV7-9 to TRBJ1-4; 8 positions match TRBD1. This CDR3 region has 18 residues. Germline CDR1 SEHNR, CDR2 FQNEAQ (reference sequence). Trimming at V came to 0 bases and at J to 1 base, leaving 7 bases not matched to a gene. The CDR3 DNA reads as TGTGCCAGCAGCTTAGCGGTTGGACAGGGCCTAACTAATGAAAAACTGTTTTTT. It codes for CASSLAVGQGLTNEKLFF.

This clone showed up just a few times. The chain recombines TRBV6-6 with TRBJ1-4, with D perhaps matching TRBD1 (6 bases). V lost 4 bases, J lost 6 bases, and 12 bases lay in between. Germline V gives CDR1 MNHNY, CDR2 SVGAGI (reference sequence). The CDR3 has 14 amino acids. CDR3 in DNA: TGTGCCAGCAGTTCCGACAGGTCCGATGAAAAACTGTTTTTT. It is translated as CASSSDRSDEKLFF.

This chain joins TRBV7-9 and TRBJ1-1; TRBD1 might be the D (6 bases). V was shortened by 3 bases and J by 1 base, with 12 bases between the two germline ends. CDR1 is SEHNR and CDR2 is FQNEAQ in the germline V gene (reference sequence). The CDR3 contains 15 residues. The CDR3 here is CASSFSRRGNTEAFF. For the CDR3, the DNA is TGTGCCAGCAGCTTCTCCCGCAGGGGGAACACTGAAGCTTTCTTT.

This clone came up a few times. The chain links TRBV27 to TRBJ2-4; D is possibly TRBD1 (6 bases). V was trimmed by 2 bases and J by 6 bases, leaving 14 bases between them. The CDR3 contains 15 residues. The V gene's germline CDR1 is MNHEY and CDR2 SMNVEV (reference sequence). CDR3 sequence (DNA): TGTGCCAGCAGTTTAGGGGGCAGTCGGGGAAACATTCAGTACTTC. This codes for CASSLGGSRGNIQYF.

The V call is TRBV4-1, the J call TRBJ2-7; 7 bases are shared with TRBD1. V lost 2 bases and J lost 3; bases outside the gene matches: 16. The CDR3 length is 18 residues. The germline CDR1 and CDR2 sequences are MGHRA and YSYEKL. CDR3: CASSQLNLVRTGRYEQYF. DNA for the CDR3: TGCGCCAGCAGCCAATTGAACCTCGTTCGGACAGGCCGCTACGAGCAGTACTTC.

The chain uses TRBV19 and TRBJ1-1; no definite D call. Germline CDR1 and CDR2: LNHDA and SQIVND (reference sequence). Trimming removed 5 bases at V and 5 bases at J, with 12 bases between. This CDR3 comprises 13 residues. The CDR3 coding sequence is TGTGCCAGTAGTCTAGGCAGGCGTACTGAAGCTTTCTTT. Translation: CASSLGRRTEAFF.

The chain carries TRBV5-6 and TRBJ1-1; D is perhaps TRBD1 (6 bases). The CDR3 consists of 16 residues. Per the germline V gene, CDR1 is SGHDT and CDR2 is YYEEEE. V shed 3 bases and J shed 3 bases, with 18 bases lying between them. The CDR3 DNA sequence: TGTGCCAGCAGCTGGTCCGCGGGGGGGCCGGACACTGAAGCTTTCTTT. It translates to CASSWSAGGPDTEAFF.

The rearrangement links TRBV27 to TRBJ1-1; tentative D call: TRBD1 (5 bases). Germline loops: CDR1 MNHEY, CDR2 SMNVEV (reference sequence). The V gene lost 6 bases and the J gene lost 3 bases, with 11 bases spanning the gap. This CDR3 has 13 residues. CDR3 DNA sequence: TGTGCCAGCAGAACAGACAGCTACACTGAAGCTTTCTTT. It translates to CASRTDSYTEAFF.

The gene calls are TRBV30 and TRBJ2-7, with D possibly TRBD2 on 6 matching bases. In germline, CDR1 is GTSNPN, CDR2 SVGIG (reference sequence). V was cut by 8 bases and J by 1 base, with 18 bases left in between. The CDR3 has 14 amino acids. The chain's CDR3 is CAGDLPGGSYEQYF. CDR3 in DNA: TGTGCCGGAGACCTCCCCGGGGGTTCCTACGAGCAGTACTTC.

The gene calls are TRBV5-1 and TRBJ1-1, with D possibly TRBD1 on 5 matching bases. The V gene lost 0 bases and the J gene lost 6 bases, with 12 bases spanning the gap. The CDR3 loop spans 14 amino acids. Germline-derived CDR1 and CDR2 are SGHRS and YFSETQ. This CDR3 is CASSLAQGRAEAFF. The CDR3 nucleotides are TGCGCCAGCAGCTTGGCCCAGGGTCGAGCTGAAGCTTTCTTT. The full variable domain, with the rest looked up from reference TRBV5-1 and TRBJ1-1, is KAGVTQTPRYLIKTRGQQVTLSCSPISGHRSVSWYQQTPGQGLQFLFEYFSETQRNKGNFPGRFSGRQFSNSRSEMNVSTLELGDSALYLCASSLAQGRAEAFFGQGTRLTVV.

This rearrangement joins TRBV5-1 to TRBJ2-5; D gene unclear. The V and J ends lost 5 bases and 2 bases respectively, with 10 bases between them. Germline V CDR1 and CDR2: SGHRS, YFSETQ. The CDR3 totals 13 residues. CDR3 residues: CASRPPRQETQYF. In DNA form, the CDR3 reads TGCGCCAGCAGACCCCCCCGGCAAGAGACCCAGTACTTC.

The chain carries TRBV20-1 and TRBJ1-2, with D perhaps matching TRBD1 (5 bases). CDR1 is DFQATT and CDR2 is SNEGSKA in the germline V gene (reference sequence). The CDR3 covers 10 residues. The DNA of the CDR3 is TGCAGCCGACTAGGGGAGGGCTACACCTTC. The encoded protein is CSRLGEGYTF.

CDR3 amino acids: CASSYGRLAGGEGETQYF. CDR3 in DNA: TGCGCCAGCAGCTACGGAAGGCTAGCGGGAGGAGAAGGGGAGACCCAGTACTTC. The V and J genes are TRBV5-1 and TRBJ2-5, with 11 bases aligning to TRBD2. In germline, CDR1 is SGHRS, CDR2 YFSETQ. J was trimmed by 5 bases and V by 3 bases; bases with no gene match: 15. There are 18 residues in the CDR3. Looking up the rest from reference TRBV5-1 and TRBJ2-5 gives the full variable domain: KAGVTQTPRYLIKTRGQQVTLSCSPISGHRSVSWYQQTPGQGLQFLFEYFSETQRNKGNFPGRFSGRQFSNSRSEMNVSTLELGDSALYLCASSYGRLAGGEGETQYFGPGTRLLVL.

This clone showed up just a few times. The rearrangement links TRBV7-9 to TRBJ1-3; D is perhaps TRBD1 (6 bases). Germline V gene sequence: CDR1 SEHNR, CDR2 FQNEAQ (reference sequence). Trimming took off 7 bases at V and 4 bases at J, with 20 bases between the two ends. This CDR3 region has 16 residues. Here the CDR3 DNA reads TGTGCCAGCACTCCAGGGGCAGGGCCATCCGGAAACACCATATATTTT. It translates to CASTPGAGPSGNTIYF.